The 18 T cell receptor beta chains below all came from one sample that was sequenced in a study of blood T cell repertoires in COVID-19. Produced via immunoSEQ multiplex PCR; TCRdb's table is partial and in-frame only. The table includes some 180,000 clones, roughly four fifths detected once. The sequenced material came from peripheral blood. The receptor set was obtained from a human donor in a cohort sampled during active COVID-19.

The chain uses TRBV21-1 and TRBJ2-7; the table gives TRBD1 as D, unverified against the DNA. TRBV21-1 is labeled a pseudogene. The CDR3 length is 19 residues. Written as DNA, the CDR3 is TGTGCCAGCAGCAAGATGAGGAATACAGGGTGGTGGCCCTCCTACGAGCAGTACTTC. It yields the protein CASSKMRNTGWWPSYEQYF.

This chain joins TRBV19 and TRBJ2-1; D may be TRBD1 (7 bases). Trimming removed 11 bases from V and 2 bases from J, with 16 bases in between. Germline V CDR1 and CDR2: LNHDA, SQIVND (reference sequence). The CDR3 consists of 14 residues. The CDR3 region is CASTVRGAYNEQFF. The DNA of the CDR3 is TGTGCCTCTACTGTCAGGGGGGCCTACAATGAGCAGTTCTTC.

This clone was seen only once. The chain has TRBV7-9 and TRBJ1-2, with D unresolved. This CDR3 comprises 15 residues. The germline V gene encodes CDR1 SEHNR and CDR2 FQNEAQ (reference sequence). Trimming shortened V by 0 bases and J by 3 bases, and 11 bases separated the two germline ends. This chain's CDR3 is CASSLALENYYGYTF. The CDR3 DNA reads as TGTGCCAGCAGCTTAGCGCTGGAGAACTACTATGGCTACACCTTC.

The chain carries TRBV5-1 and TRBJ1-3; 8 bases are shared with TRBD1. CDR3 length: 16 amino acids. CDR1 SGHRS and CDR2 YFSETQ come from the germline V gene. The junction had 10 bases not matched to a gene; V was cut back by 4 bases and J by 4 bases. The CDR3 spells CASSPKQGAAGNTIYF. The CDR3 region has the DNA TGCGCCAGCAGCCCAAAGCAGGGGGCAGCGGGAAACACCATATATTTT. Looking up the rest from reference TRBV5-1 and TRBJ1-3 gives the full variable domain: KAGVTQTPRYLIKTRGQQVTLSCSPISGHRSVSWYQQTPGQGLQFLFEYFSETQRNKGNFPGRFSGRQFSNSRSEMNVSTLELGDSALYLCASSPKQGAAGNTIYFGEGSWLTVV.

The gene calls are TRBV12-3 or TRBV12-4 and TRBJ2-7; D remains ambiguous. V lost 7 bases to trimming and J lost 3 bases, with 13 bases between them. The CDR3 has 13 amino acids. CDR3: CASMRQDNYEQYF. The CDR3, as DNA: TGTGCCAGCATGAGACAAGATAACTACGAGCAGTACTTC.

The chain is built from TRBV9 and TRBJ2-3; 8 nucleotides agree with TRBD2. The germline CDR1 and CDR2 sequences are SGDLS and YYNGEE. CDR3 size: 18 residues. The junction had 16 bases not matched to a gene; V was cut back by 3 bases and J by 4 bases. For the CDR3, the DNA is TGTGCCAGCAGCGCCACCCGAGCCAGCGGGGGCTTCCCAGATACGCAGTATTTT. Its protein product is CASSATRASGGFPDTQYF. The whole variable domain, remainder taken from reference TRBV9 and TRBJ2-3, is DSGVTQTPKHLITATGQRVTLRCSPRSGDLSVYWYQQSLDQGLQFLIQYYNGEERAKGNILERFSAQQFPDLHSELNLSSLELGDSALYFCASSATRASGGFPDTQYFGPGTRLTVL.

The chain combines TRBV12-5 with TRBJ2-7; possibly TRBD2 for D (6 bases). The CDR3 has 17 amino acids. V was clipped by 0 bases and J by 2 bases, with 17 bases between them. Germline assignment: CDR1 LGHNT and CDR2 FRNRAP. The CDR3 DNA reads as TGTGCTAGTGGTTTGGTACCCTTGGGGACTTCTGCCTACGAGCAGTACTTC. Protein: CASGLVPLGTSAYEQYF.

This clone was seen more than once but under ten times. The chain carries TRBV7-9 and TRBJ1-3; D possibly corresponds to TRBD1 (6 bases). The CDR3 spans 17 residues. The V and J ends lost 5 bases and 0 bases respectively, with 17 bases between them. Germline lookup yields CDR1 SEHNR and CDR2 FQNEAQ (reference sequence). The CDR3 coding sequence is TGTGCCAGCAGCGACCGATGGGACACCCGCTCTGGAAACACCATATATTTT. It specifies CASSDRWDTRSGNTIYF. Complete variable domain (other parts from reference TRBV7-9 and TRBJ1-3): DTGVSQNPRHKITKRGQNVTFRCDPISEHNRLYWYRQTLGQGPEFLTYFQNEAQLEKSRLLSDRFSAERPKGSFSTLEIQRTEQGDSAMYLCASSDRWDTRSGNTIYFGEGSWLTVV.

The chain recombines TRBV19 with TRBJ2-5; D is possibly TRBD1 (6 bases). This CDR3 is 14 amino acids long. The V end lost 6 bases, the J end lost 5 bases, and 16 bases lay between the germline ends. Per germline, CDR1 LNHDA and CDR2 SQIVND (reference sequence). The CDR3 sequence is CASRKTAGVETQYF. CDR3 coding DNA: TGTGCCAGTAGAAAGACCGCAGGGGTCGAGACCCAGTACTTC.

The gene calls are TRBV6-5 and TRBJ2-1; 8 bases are a match to TRBD2. Per germline, CDR1 MNHEY and CDR2 SVGAGI. The CDR3 covers 16 residues. V lost 4 bases to trimming and J lost 6 bases; unmatched junction nucleotides: 11. This CDR3 reads CASSSPWTSLLNEQFF. CDR3 nucleotide sequence: TGTGCCAGCAGTTCCCCTTGGACTAGCCTCCTCAATGAGCAGTTCTTC.

J is TRBJ2-7 and V is TRBV7-2, with 10 bases lining up with TRBD1. This CDR3 is built from 17 residues. The germline V gene has CDR1 SGHTA and CDR2 FQGNSA. Trimming removed 2 bases from V and 4 bases from J; junction bases left unmatched: 11. As DNA, the CDR3 is TGTGCCAGCAGCTTATCCGCCGGGACAGGGGACTCGTACGAGCAGTACTTC. Protein sequence: CASSLSAGTGDSYEQYF. Full variable domain (outside the CDR3, taken from reference TRBV7-2 and TRBJ2-7): GAGVSQSPSNKVTEKGKDVELRCDPISGHTALYWYRQSLGQGLEFLIYFQGNSAPDKSGLPSDRFSAERTGGSVSTLTIQRTQQEDSAVYLCASSLSAGTGDSYEQYFGPGTRLTVT.

Note on this clone: A much larger clone differs from this one at a single base, so this may be a read error. V is TRBV14 and J is TRBJ2-5, with 7 bases fitting TRBD2. From germline, CDR1 is SGHDN and CDR2 FVKESK. V was clipped by 3 bases and J by 5 bases; unmatched bases: 0. The CDR3 contains 12 residues. CDR3 nucleotide sequence: TGTGCCAGCAGCCAGGGGGGGGAGACCCAGTACTTC. Its translation: CASSQGGETQYF.

The J gene is TRBJ2-4, the V gene TRBV18; D is unresolved. Deletions cut 0 bases from V and 0 bases from J, with 9 bases between. CDR3 length: 16 amino acids. Germline V CDR1 and CDR2: KGHSH, LQKENI. CDR3 loop: CASSPPGKLAKNIQYF. For the CDR3, the DNA is TGTGCCAGCTCACCACCGGGCAAACTAGCCAAAAACATTCAGTACTTC.

V is TRBV4-1 and J is TRBJ2-5; tentative D call: TRBD2 (6 bases). Trimming left V 4 bases short and J 5 bases short, with 23 bases between. In germline, CDR1 is MGHRA, CDR2 YSYEKL. This CDR3 has 17 residues. DNA for the CDR3: TGCGCCAGCAGCCTTTCCCGGGCGGCCGGGGGTCTGGAGACCCAGTACTTC. Translating gives CASSLSRAAGGLETQYF.

CDR3 DNA sequence: TGTGCCACCAGCAGAGCAAACCCCGGCTACGAGCAGTACTTC. Amino acids: CATSRANPGYEQYF. This chain uses TRBV15 with TRBJ2-7, with D unresolved. The CDR3 loop spans 14 amino acids. V shed 1 base and J shed 3 bases, with 10 bases lying between them. The germline gives CDR1 LNHNV, CDR2 YYDKDF (reference sequence).

V gene TRBV7-9 combines with J gene TRBJ1-2; the D gene is possibly TRBD1 (6 bases). The CDR3 consists of 17 residues. Germline V gene data show CDR1 as SEHNR and CDR2 as FQNEAQ (reference sequence). Trimming shortened V by 5 bases and J by 1 base, and 20 bases separated the two germline ends. The CDR3 spells CASSAGTRGPNNYGYTF. The CDR3 DNA reads TGTGCCAGCAGCGCCGGGACAAGGGGACCGAATAACTATGGCTACACCTTC.

The CDR3 is CASSGVGVEAFF. The CDR3 nucleotides are TGTGCCAGCAGCGGGGTCGGGGTTGAAGCTTTCTTT. The chain employs TRBV6-6 and TRBJ1-1, with unresolved D. This CDR3 spans 12 amino acids. Trimming left V 6 bases short and J 7 bases short, with 12 bases between. The germline CDR1 and CDR2 sequences are MNHNY and SVGAGI (reference sequence).

The J gene is TRBJ2-1, the V gene TRBV5-1; 8 nucleotides agree with TRBD1. This CDR3 has 16 residues. The V and J ends lost 2 bases and 2 bases, in that order; junction bases with no gene match: 6. Germline values: CDR1 SGHRS, CDR2 YFSETQ. The CDR3 loop is CASSFGQGPPYNEQFF. CDR3 coding DNA: TGCGCCAGCAGCTTCGGACAGGGTCCCCCCTACAATGAGCAGTTCTTC.